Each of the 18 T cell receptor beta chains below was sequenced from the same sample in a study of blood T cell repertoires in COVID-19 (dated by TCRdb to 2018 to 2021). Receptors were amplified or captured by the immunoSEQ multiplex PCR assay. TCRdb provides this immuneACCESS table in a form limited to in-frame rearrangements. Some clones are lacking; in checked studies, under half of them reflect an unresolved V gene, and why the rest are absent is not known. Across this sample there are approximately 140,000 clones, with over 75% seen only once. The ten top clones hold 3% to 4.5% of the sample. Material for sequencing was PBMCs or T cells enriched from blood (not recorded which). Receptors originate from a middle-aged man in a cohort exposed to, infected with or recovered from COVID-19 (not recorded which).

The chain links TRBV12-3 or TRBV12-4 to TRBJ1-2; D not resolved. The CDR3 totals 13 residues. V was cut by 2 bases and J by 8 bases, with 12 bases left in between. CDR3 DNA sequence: TGTGCCAGCAGTTTACAGGCAGCTCGCGGCTACACCTTC. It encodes CASSLQAARGYTF.

The CDR3 DNA reads TGCGCCAGCAGCCATGAGGACAGGGGGCTCAATCAGCCCCAGCATTTT. Encoded protein: CASSHEDRGLNQPQHF. This chain connects TRBV4-1 to TRBJ1-5, with 11 bases fitting TRBD1. The germline CDR1 and CDR2 sequences are MGHRA and YSYEKL. This CDR3 is built from 16 residues. Trimming cost V 3 bases and J 3 bases; bases outside gene matches: 4.

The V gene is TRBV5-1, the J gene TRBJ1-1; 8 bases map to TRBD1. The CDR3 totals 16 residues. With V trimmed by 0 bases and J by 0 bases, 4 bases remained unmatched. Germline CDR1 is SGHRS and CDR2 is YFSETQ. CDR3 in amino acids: CASSLGQGNLNTEAFF. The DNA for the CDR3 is TGCGCCAGCAGCTTGGGACAGGGGAATTTGAACACTGAAGCTTTCTTT.

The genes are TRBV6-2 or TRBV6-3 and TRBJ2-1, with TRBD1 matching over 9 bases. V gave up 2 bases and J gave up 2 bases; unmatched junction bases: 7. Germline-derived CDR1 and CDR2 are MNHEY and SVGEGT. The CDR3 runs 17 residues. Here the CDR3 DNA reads TGTGCCAGCAGTTACCATACTGGGACAGGGCCCTACAATGAGCAGTTCTTC. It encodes CASSYHTGTGPYNEQFF.

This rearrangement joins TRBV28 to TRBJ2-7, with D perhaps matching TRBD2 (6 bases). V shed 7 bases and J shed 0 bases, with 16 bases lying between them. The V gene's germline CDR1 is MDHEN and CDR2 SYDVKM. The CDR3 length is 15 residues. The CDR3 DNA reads TGTGCCAGCAACCGCGGGCTAGCGTCCTCCTACGAGCAGTACTTC. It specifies CASNRGLASSYEQYF.

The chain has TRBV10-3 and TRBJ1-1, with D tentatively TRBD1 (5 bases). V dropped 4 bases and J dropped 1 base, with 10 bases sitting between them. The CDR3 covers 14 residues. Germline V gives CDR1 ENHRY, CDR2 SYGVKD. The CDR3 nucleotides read TGTGCCATCAGTGTGTATACAGGGAACACTGAAGCTTTCTTT. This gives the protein CAISVYTGNTEAFF.

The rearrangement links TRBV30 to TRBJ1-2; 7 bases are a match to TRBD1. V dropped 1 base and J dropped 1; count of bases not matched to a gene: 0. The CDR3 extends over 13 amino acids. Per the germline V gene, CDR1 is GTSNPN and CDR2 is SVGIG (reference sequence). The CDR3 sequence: CAWSDRGNYGYTF. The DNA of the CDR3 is TGTGCCTGGAGTGACAGGGGTAACTATGGCTACACCTTC. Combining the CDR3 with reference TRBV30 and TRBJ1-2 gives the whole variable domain SQTIHQWPATLVQPVGSPLSLECTVEGTSNPNLYWYRQAAGRGLQLLFYSVGIGQISSEVPQNLSASRPQDRQFILSSKKLLLSDSGFYLCAWSDRGNYGYTFGSGTRLTVV.

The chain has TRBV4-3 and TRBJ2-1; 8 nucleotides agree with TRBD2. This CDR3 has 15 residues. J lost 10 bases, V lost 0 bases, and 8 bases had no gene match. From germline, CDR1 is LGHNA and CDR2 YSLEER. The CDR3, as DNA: TGCGCCAGCAGCCAAGAGGGCTTTAGCGGGGCGGAGCAGTTCTTC. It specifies CASSQEGFSGAEQFF.

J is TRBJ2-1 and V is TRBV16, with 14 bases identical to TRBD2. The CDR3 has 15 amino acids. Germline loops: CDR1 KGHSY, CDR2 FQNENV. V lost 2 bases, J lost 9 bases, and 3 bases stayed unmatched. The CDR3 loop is CASSQGLAGGLEQFF. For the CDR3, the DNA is TGTGCCAGCAGCCAAGGACTAGCGGGGGGTCTTGAGCAGTTCTTC.

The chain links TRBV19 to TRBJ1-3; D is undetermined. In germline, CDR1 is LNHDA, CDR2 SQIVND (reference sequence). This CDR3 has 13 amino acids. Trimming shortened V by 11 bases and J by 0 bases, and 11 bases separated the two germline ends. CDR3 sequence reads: CASRGLSGNTIYF. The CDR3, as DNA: TGTGCCTCCAGAGGACTCTCTGGAAACACCATATATTTT.

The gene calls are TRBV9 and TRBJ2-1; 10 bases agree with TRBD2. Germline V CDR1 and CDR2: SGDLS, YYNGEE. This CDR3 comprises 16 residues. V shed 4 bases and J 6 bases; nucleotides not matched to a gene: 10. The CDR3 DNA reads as TGTGCCAGCAGCTCTGAGCGGGGGGGCCTGGTCAATGAGCAGTTCTTC. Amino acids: CASSSERGGLVNEQFF.

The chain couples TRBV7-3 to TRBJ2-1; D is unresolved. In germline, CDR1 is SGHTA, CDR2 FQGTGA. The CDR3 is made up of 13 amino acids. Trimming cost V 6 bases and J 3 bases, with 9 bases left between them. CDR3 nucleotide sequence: TGTGCCAGCAGTCCAGATATCTACAATGAGCAGTTCTTC. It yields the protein CASSPDIYNEQFF.

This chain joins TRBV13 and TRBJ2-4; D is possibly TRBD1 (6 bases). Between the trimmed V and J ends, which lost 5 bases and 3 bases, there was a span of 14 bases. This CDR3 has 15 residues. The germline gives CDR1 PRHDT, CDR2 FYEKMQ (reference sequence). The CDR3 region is CASSQIGTNKNIQYF. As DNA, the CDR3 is TGTGCCAGCAGCCAGATAGGGACAAACAAAAACATTCAGTACTTC.

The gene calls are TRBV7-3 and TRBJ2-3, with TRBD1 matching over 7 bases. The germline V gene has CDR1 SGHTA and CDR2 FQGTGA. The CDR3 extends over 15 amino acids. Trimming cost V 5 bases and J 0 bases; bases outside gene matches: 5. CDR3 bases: TGTGCCAGCAGCCTTGACAGGGTGAGCACAGATACGCAGTATTTT. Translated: CASSLDRVSTDTQYF.

The CDR3 loop reads CASSPLPGQGASGNTIYF. The CDR3 DNA follows: TGCGCCAGCAGTCCACTACCGGGACAGGGGGCCTCTGGAAACACCATATATTTT. V is TRBV23-1 and J is TRBJ1-3, with 12 bases identical to TRBD1. TRBV23-1 is an ORF, with its function uncertain. Trimming at V came to 4 bases and at J to 0 bases, leaving 7 bases not matched to a gene. The CDR3 covers 18 residues.

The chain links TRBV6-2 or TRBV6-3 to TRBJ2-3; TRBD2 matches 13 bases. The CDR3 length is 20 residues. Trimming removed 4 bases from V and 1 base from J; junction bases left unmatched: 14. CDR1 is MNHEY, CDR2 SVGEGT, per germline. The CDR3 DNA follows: TGTGCCAGCAGTTTCCTACTAGCGGGGGGGCCGGTTCCTGGCACAGATACGCAGTATTTT. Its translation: CASSFLLAGGPVPGTDTQYF.

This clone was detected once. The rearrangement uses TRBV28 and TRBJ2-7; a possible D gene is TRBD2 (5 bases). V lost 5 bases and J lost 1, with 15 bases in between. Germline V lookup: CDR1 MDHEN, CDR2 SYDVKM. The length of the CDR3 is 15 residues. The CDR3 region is CASSLSLAQSYEQYF. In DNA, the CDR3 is TGTGCCAGCAGTCTATCCCTAGCTCAATCCTACGAGCAGTACTTC.

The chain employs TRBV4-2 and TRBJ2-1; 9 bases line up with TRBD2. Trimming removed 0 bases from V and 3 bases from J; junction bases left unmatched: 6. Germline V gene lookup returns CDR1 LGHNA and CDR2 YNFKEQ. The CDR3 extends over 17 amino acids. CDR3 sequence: CASSQDGAGGYYNEQFF. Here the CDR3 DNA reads TGTGCCAGCAGCCAAGATGGGGCGGGGGGGTACTACAATGAGCAGTTCTTC.